The clone carrying this T cell receptor beta chain was seen at least ten times. What it recognizes is unknown. In the original processing: Samples ranged from roughly 20,000 to 700,000 TCRs, with a median of roughly 93,000. A single record per CDR3 protein comes from TCRdb applying MiXCR to the RACE reads. In this record, the V and J calls reflect TCRdb's handling and not the investigators' own analysis. Of more than 250,000 distinct CDR3 sequences listed, about 8.1% are singletons. The CDR3 contains 14 residues. V shed 1 base, J shed 8 bases, and the junction held 7 bases outside the gene matches. Germline-derived CDR1 and CDR2 are SGHTA and FQGNSA. These data come from a study of human T cells and chemical hapten exposure. General study results and limits: Once DPC sensitization occurred, TCRs above 1 in 1000 frequency showed no change.

Time point defined: pre-sensitization, week 0. The treatment is: therapeutic diphenylcyclopropenone sensitization with weekly scalp DPC. The receptor was isolated from a woman aged 40-49 years with alopecia areata. Some clones in this sample may be carry-over from other donors' samples. V is TRBV7-2 and J is TRBJ1-1; 7 nucleotides agree with TRBD1. The specimen was whole blood, collected in connection with sensitization to the hapten diphenylcyclopropenone (DPC). The CDR3 coding sequence is TGTGCCAGCAGCTTAGGGACAGGTCCCGGGGAAGCTTTCTTT. It codes for CASSLGTGPGEAFF.